This T cell receptor (beta chain) was found in a study of T cell repertoires and Cas9 in healthy adults. Study details: CD4 and CD8 compartments: SpCas9-reactive T cells profiled for potency, cytotoxicity, lineage. Findings and caveats of the study: SpCas9-reactive effector T cells were reportedly restrained in vitro by SpCas9-reactive regulatory T cells.

The method was immunoSEQ multiplex PCR; TCRdb's version includes in-frame clones alone and lacks a portion of them. This table holds approximately 22,000 clones, about nine tenths found once. Germline values: CDR1 SGHTA, CDR2 FQGNSA. This CDR3 has 15 residues. V lost 5 bases, J lost 2 bases, and 14 bases lay in between. About this clone: The antigen remains unidentified.

The sequence was obtained from a human donor in good health. The sample taken for sequencing was CD4+ effector T cells (CD127+, CD25-, CD137-, CD154-) from PBMCs; culture status not recorded. This sequence joins TRBV7-2 and TRBJ2-3; D is ambiguous. The CDR3 DNA is TGTGCCAGCAGCGTGGACGGATTAGCCACAGATACGCAGTATTTT. Its protein is CASSVDGLATDTQYF.